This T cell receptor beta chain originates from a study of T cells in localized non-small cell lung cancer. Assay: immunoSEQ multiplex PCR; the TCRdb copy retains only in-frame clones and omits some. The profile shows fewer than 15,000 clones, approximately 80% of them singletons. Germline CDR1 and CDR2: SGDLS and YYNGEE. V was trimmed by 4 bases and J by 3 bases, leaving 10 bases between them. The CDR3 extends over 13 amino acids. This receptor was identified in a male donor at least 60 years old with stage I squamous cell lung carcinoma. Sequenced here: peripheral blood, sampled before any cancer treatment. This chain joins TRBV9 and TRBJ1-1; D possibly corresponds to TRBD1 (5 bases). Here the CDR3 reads CASSLEGDTEAFF. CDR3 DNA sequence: TGTGCCAGCAGCCTGGAAGGGGACACTGAAGCTTTCTTT. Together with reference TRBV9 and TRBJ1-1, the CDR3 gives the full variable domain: DSGVTQTPKHLITATGQRVTLRCSPRSGDLSVYWYQQSLDQGLQFLIQYYNGEERAKGNILERFSAQQFPDLHSELNLSSLELGDSALYFCASSLEGDTEAFFGQGTRLTVV.